Shown below are 32 T cell receptor beta chains from a single sample sequenced in a study of OX40 agonist ivuxolimab in advanced cancers. Profiling relied on immunoSEQ multiplex PCR, and the TCRdb table lists in-frame clones only, not all of them. The sample lists under 80,000 clones; about 85% were seen once. Material: CD4+ or CD8+ T cells sorted from blood, obtained in a trial of the OX40 agonist ivuxolimab. The receptors here all came from an adult with an advanced solid tumor such as melanoma, head and neck, liver or kidney cancer.

The rearrangement links TRBV7-9 to TRBJ1-3, with D possibly being TRBD1 (6 bases). Trimming cost V 5 bases and J 2 bases, with 13 bases left between them. Looked up from germline, CDR1 is SEHNR and CDR2 is FQNEAQ (reference sequence). The CDR3 totals 15 residues. CDR3 sequence reads: CASSRSTGTGNTIYF. CDR3 coding DNA: TGTGCCAGCAGCCGATCAACAGGGACTGGAAACACCATATATTTT.

This chain links TRBV2 with TRBJ1-1, with D perhaps matching TRBD1 (5 bases). Looked up from germline, CDR1 is SNHLY and CDR2 is FYNNEI. The V and J ends lost 9 bases and 4 bases respectively, with 18 bases between them. CDR3 length equals 14 residues. CDR3 in amino acids: CARTYQHGGTEAFF. The CDR3 DNA sequence: TGTGCCAGAACTTACCAGCATGGGGGCACTGAAGCTTTCTTT.

The gene calls are TRBV5-8 and TRBJ1-1; D not certain. Germline V gives CDR1 SGHTS, CDR2 YDEGEE. The V end was cut by 5 bases, the J end by 4 bases, with 15 bases between. The CDR3 has 14 amino acids. The CDR3 loop reads CASRLGLGLTEAFF. The DNA of the CDR3 is TGTGCCAGCAGGTTAGGGTTAGGCCTCACTGAAGCTTTCTTT.

This chain uses TRBV30 with TRBJ1-1, with D perhaps matching TRBD1 (6 bases). The V gene lost 4 bases and the J gene lost 3 bases, with 27 bases spanning the gap. Germline CDR1 reads GTSNPN; CDR2 reads SVGIG (reference sequence). The CDR3 covers 18 residues. CDR3 sequence reads: CAWTTLGGADSRDTEAFF. The CDR3 region has the DNA TGTGCCTGGACTACCTTGGGGGGCGCCGACTCAAGGGACACTGAAGCTTTCTTT.

The V and J genes are TRBV5-4 and TRBJ2-6, with D possibly TRBD2 on 6 matching bases. The germline V gene encodes CDR1 SGHNT and CDR2 YYREEE (reference sequence). The CDR3 sequence is 16 residues long. Trimming cost V 0 bases and J 4 bases, with 11 bases left between them. The chain's CDR3 is CASSLEGGEGANVLTF. In DNA, the CDR3 is TGTGCCAGCAGCTTGGAGGGCGGGGAGGGGGCCAACGTCCTGACTTTC.

The gene calls are TRBV10-3 and TRBJ1-5, with D perhaps TRBD1 (5 bases). This CDR3 has 14 amino acids. V dropped 2 bases and J dropped 9 bases, with 14 bases sitting between them. Germline V gives CDR1 ENHRY, CDR2 SYGVKD. The DNA of the CDR3 is TGTGCCATCAGTGAGGTTTCGGGGCAGGGGCCCCAGCATTTT. Translation: CAISEVSGQGPQHF.

The rearrangement uses TRBV5-1 and TRBJ2-7; 9 bases are shared with TRBD2. Germline-derived CDR1 and CDR2 are SGHRS and YFSETQ. The CDR3 is 15 amino acids. V trimming: 3 bases; J trimming: 0 bases; junction bases outside the gene matches: 4. CDR3 in amino acids: CASSSSGGSSYEQYF. The CDR3 DNA reads TGCGCCAGCAGCTCAAGCGGGGGGAGCTCCTACGAGCAGTACTTC.

V gene TRBV5-6 combines with J gene TRBJ2-5, with 10 bases lining up with TRBD2. The CDR3 spans 15 residues. With 1 base clipped from V and 4 bases from J, the junction kept 4 bases outside the gene matches. The germline gives CDR1 SGHDT, CDR2 YYEEEE. The CDR3 spells CASSLPSGRGETQYF. CDR3 DNA: TGTGCCAGCAGCTTGCCTAGCGGGAGAGGAGAGACCCAGTACTTC.

V usage is TRBV19 and J usage is TRBJ2-5; a weak D match, TRBD2 (7 bases). V was pared by 7 bases and J by 5 bases, with 17 bases between. Germline CDR1 is LNHDA and CDR2 is SQIVND (reference sequence). This CDR3 comprises 14 residues. The CDR3 protein is CASTSGGRRETQYF. CDR3 DNA sequence: TGTGCCAGTACCTCCGGGGGGCGCCGGGAGACCCAGTACTTC. Looking up the rest from reference TRBV19 and TRBJ2-5 gives the full variable domain: DGGITQSPKYLFRKEGQNVTLSCEQNLNHDAMYWYRQDPGQGLRLIYYSQIVNDFQKGDIAEGYSVSREKKESFPLTVTSAQKNPTAFYLCASTSGGRRETQYFGPGTRLLVL.

The chain joins TRBV14 to TRBJ2-5; 8 nucleotides align to TRBD1. The CDR3 sequence is 17 residues long. V lost 1 base, J lost 5 bases, and 12 bases stayed unmatched. Germline V CDR1 and CDR2: SGHDN, FVKESK. CDR3 sequence reads: CASSQVLRTGSGETQYF. DNA for the CDR3: TGTGCCAGCAGCCAAGTACTCAGGACAGGGAGTGGGGAGACCCAGTACTTC. The variable domain in full, completed from reference TRBV14 and TRBJ2-5, reads EAGVTQFPSHSVIEKGQTVTLRCDPISGHDNLYWYRRVMGKEIKFLLHFVKESKQDESGMPNNRFLAERTGGTYSTLKVQPAELEDSGVYFCASSQVLRTGSGETQYFGPGTRLLVL.

The rearrangement joins TRBV6-5 to TRBJ1-6; D is perhaps TRBD1 (6 bases). Trimming cost V 3 bases and J 5 bases, with 11 bases left between them. Per germline, CDR1 MNHEY and CDR2 SVGAGI. CDR3 size: 15 residues. The CDR3 region has the DNA TGTGCCAGCAGTTATAAGAGGACAGATAATTCACCCCTCCACTTT. Translation: CASSYKRTDNSPLHF.

The chain couples TRBV7-3 to TRBJ1-1; D perhaps matches TRBD1 (5 bases). The CDR3 length is 15 residues. The V end was cut by 2 bases, the J end by 2 bases, with 12 bases between. Germline V gene data show CDR1 as SGHTA and CDR2 as FQGTGA. The CDR3 spells CASSLGVGDNTEAFF. The DNA for the CDR3 is TGTGCCAGCAGCTTAGGGGTGGGGGATAACACTGAAGCTTTCTTT.

This chain uses TRBV27 with TRBJ1-5, with a possible D match to TRBD1 (6 bases). CDR3 length: 16 residues. The germline V gene has CDR1 MNHEY and CDR2 SMNVEV (reference sequence). V lost 0 bases and J 4 bases, leaving 13 bases between the germline ends. CDR3 loop: CASSLSGWGRNQPQHF. As DNA, the CDR3 is TGTGCCAGCAGTTTATCGGGCTGGGGGCGGAATCAGCCCCAGCATTTT.

The chain couples TRBV5-1 to TRBJ2-1; TRBD1 matches 7 bases. Losses at the gene ends were 4 bases for V and 9 bases for J; bases not matched to a gene: 4. Looked up from germline, CDR1 is SGHRS and CDR2 is YFSETQ. This CDR3 contains 12 residues. CDR3 sequence (DNA): TGCGCCAGCAGCCCGACAGGGTTTGAGCAGTTCTTC. Residues: CASSPTGFEQFF.

The chain combines TRBV28 with TRBJ2-3, with 11 nucleotides matching TRBD2. With 5 bases clipped from V and 0 bases from J, the junction kept 13 bases outside the gene matches. In germline, CDR1 is MDHEN, CDR2 SYDVKM. The CDR3 extends over 19 amino acids. CDR3 nucleotides: TGTGCCAGCAGTCCTTGGTGGCTAGCGGGGGGACATAGCACAGATACGCAGTATTTT. This sequence encodes CASSPWWLAGGHSTDTQYF. Full variable domain (missing parts from reference TRBV28 and TRBJ2-3): DVKVTQSSRYLVKRTGEKVFLECVQDMDHENMFWYRQDPGLGLRLIYFSYDVKMKEKGDIPEGYSVSREKKERFSLILESASTNQTSMYLCASSPWWLAGGHSTDTQYFGPGTRLTVL.

This clone was seen a single time. The V and J genes are TRBV6-1 and TRBJ2-5, with 11 positions matching TRBD2. The CDR3 totals 17 residues. The trim removed 6 bases at V and 4 bases at J, leaving 13 bases unmatched. Germline V gene data show CDR1 as MNHNS and CDR2 as SASEGT. CDR3 sequence (DNA): TGTGCCAGCAGAGAACCTCAGGGGCTAGCGGGAGGAGAGACCCAGTACTTC. This encodes CASREPQGLAGGETQYF.

This chain connects TRBV2 to TRBJ2-4; TRBD2 is a possible D gene (6 bases). The CDR3 spans 14 residues. Germline CDR1 is SNHLY and CDR2 is FYNNEI. Trimming cost V 6 bases and J 0 bases, with 9 bases left between them. The DNA of the CDR3 is TGTGCCAGCAGCCAGGGACTAGCCAAAAACATTCAGTACTTC. Its translation: CASSQGLAKNIQYF.

This sequence joins TRBV18 and TRBJ1-3; no firm D call. The germline V gene has CDR1 KGHSH and CDR2 LQKENI. This CDR3 contains 15 residues. The V gene lost 1 base and the J gene lost 0 bases, with 7 bases spanning the gap. In nucleotides, the CDR3 is TGTGCCAGCTCACCACGGCTCCGCTCTGGAAACACCATATATTTT. It yields the protein CASSPRLRSGNTIYF.

The chain uses TRBV7-3 and TRBJ2-7, with unresolved D. This CDR3 has 12 amino acids. V shed 6 bases and J shed 0 bases, with 6 bases lying between them. The germline V gene encodes CDR1 SGHTA and CDR2 FQGTGA. CDR3 sequence (DNA): TGTGCCAGCAGTAAGGACTCCTACGAGCAGTACTTC. Amino acid sequence: CASSKDSYEQYF.

This clone was recorded a few times. This rearrangement joins TRBV4-1 to TRBJ1-1; 10 positions agree with TRBD1. Losses at the gene ends were 1 base for V and 10 bases for J; bases not matched to a gene: 12. The CDR3 loop spans 16 amino acids. Germline CDR1 and CDR2: MGHRA and YSYEKL. The CDR3 here is CASSQVNRQGARGAFF. Here the CDR3 DNA reads TGCGCCAGCAGCCAAGTTAACCGACAGGGGGCTCGGGGAGCTTTCTTT.

The chain couples TRBV19 to TRBJ1-1, with TRBD1 matching over 7 bases. V shed 6 bases, J shed 1 base, and the junction held 8 bases outside the gene matches. This CDR3 contains 15 residues. CDR1 and CDR2 from the germline V gene are LNHDA and SQIVND (reference sequence). This chain's CDR3 is CASSPQTGRNTEAFF. Here the CDR3 DNA reads TGTGCCAGTAGCCCTCAGACAGGGAGGAACACTGAAGCTTTCTTT.

The DNA of the CDR3 is TGTGCCAGCAGCTTATCCCGGGCGACGCAGTATTTT. Translation: CASSLSRATQYF. The chain links TRBV11-2 to TRBJ2-3; D gene uncertain. Germline-derived CDR1 and CDR2 are SGHAT and FQNNGV. V dropped 2 bases and J dropped 9 bases, with 9 bases sitting between them. This CDR3 has 12 amino acids.

The J gene is TRBJ2-5, the V gene TRBV5-1, with D possibly being TRBD1 or TRBD2 (5 bases each). This CDR3 spans 11 amino acids. CDR1 and CDR2 from the germline V gene are SGHRS and YFSETQ. Trimming took 3 bases from V and 5 from J, leaving 5 bases between them. The CDR3 bases are TGCGCCAGCAGCTGGGGGGAGACCCAGTACTTC. It yields the protein CASSWGETQYF. Looking up the rest from reference TRBV5-1 and TRBJ2-5 gives the full variable domain: KAGVTQTPRYLIKTRGQQVTLSCSPISGHRSVSWYQQTPGQGLQFLFEYFSETQRNKGNFPGRFSGRQFSNSRSEMNVSTLELGDSALYLCASSWGETQYFGPGTRLLVL.

The V and J genes are TRBV6-1 and TRBJ1-2; 7 bases are shared with TRBD1. Germline CDR1 and CDR2: MNHNS and SASEGT. This CDR3 region has 15 residues. V trimming: 3 bases; J trimming: 6 bases; junction bases outside the gene matches: 10. This CDR3 reads CASSDQDRRGHGYTF. DNA for the CDR3: TGTGCCAGCAGTGACCAGGACAGGAGGGGCCATGGCTACACCTTC.

This chain uses TRBV30 with TRBJ1-5; no firm D call. Trimming stripped 5 bases from V and 2 bases from J, with 7 bases between. Germline CDR1 is GTSNPN and CDR2 is SVGIG (reference sequence). This CDR3 has 12 residues. CDR3 amino acids: CAWGNGNQPQHF. CDR3 bases: TGTGCCTGGGGGAACGGCAATCAGCCCCAGCATTTT.

The chain combines TRBV28 with TRBJ1-2, with 8 bases lining up with TRBD1. J lost 2 bases, V lost 6 bases, and 11 bases had no gene match. Germline V lookup: CDR1 MDHEN, CDR2 SYDVKM. The length of the CDR3 is 16 residues. CDR3 bases: TGTGCCAGCAGACTCCCCAGGGGGCGAGGGAACTATGGCTACACCTTC. Translating gives CASRLPRGRGNYGYTF.

CDR3 amino acids: CASSLGLANEQYF. The CDR3 bases are TGCGCCAGCAGCTTGGGGCTAGCAAACGAGCAGTACTTC. The gene calls are TRBV5-1 and TRBJ2-7; TRBD2 is a possible D gene (5 bases). CDR3 size: 13 residues. From germline, CDR1 is SGHRS and CDR2 YFSETQ. Deletions cut 0 bases from V and 5 bases from J, with 9 bases between. Complete variable domain (other parts from reference TRBV5-1 and TRBJ2-7): KAGVTQTPRYLIKTRGQQVTLSCSPISGHRSVSWYQQTPGQGLQFLFEYFSETQRNKGNFPGRFSGRQFSNSRSEMNVSTLELGDSALYLCASSLGLANEQYFGPGTRLTVT.

The J gene is TRBJ1-4, the V gene TRBV5-5; a weak D match, TRBD1 (6 bases). The germline gives CDR1 SGHKS, CDR2 YYEKEE (reference sequence). The CDR3 length is 14 residues. Trimming cost V 1 base and J 6 bases, with 10 bases left between them. The CDR3 sequence: CASSLRGADEKLFF. The CDR3 DNA is TGTGCCAGCAGCTTGCGGGGGGCGGATGAAAAACTGTTTTTT.

The chain carries TRBV10-3 and TRBJ2-5, with TRBD1 identical over 7 bases. The CDR3 length is 14 residues. Germline lookup yields CDR1 ENHRY and CDR2 SYGVKD. The V and J ends lost 5 bases and 5 bases, in that order; junction bases with no gene match: 8. The CDR3 reads CAISPKRGLETQYF. The DNA of the CDR3 is TGTGCCATCAGTCCAAAGAGGGGGCTGGAGACCCAGTACTTC.

The J gene is TRBJ1-5, the V gene TRBV6-1; no clear D gene. The ends were cut back, 3 bases at V and 2 bases at J, with 11 bases in the middle. The CDR3 has 15 residues. CDR1 is MNHNS and CDR2 is SASEGT in the germline V gene. CDR3 bases: TGTGCCAGCAGTGATGGCTTCCCGGGCAATCAGCCCCAGCATTTT. As protein: CASSDGFPGNQPQHF.

The genes are TRBV5-4 and TRBJ2-2; possible D gene TRBD1, 5 bases. Germline CDR1 and CDR2: SGHNT and YYREEE (reference sequence). The CDR3 sequence is 13 residues long. V shed 4 bases and J shed 6 bases, with 10 bases lying between them. CDR3 region: CASSRQRPGELFF. The CDR3 coding sequence is TGTGCCAGCAGCCGACAGCGACCCGGGGAGCTGTTTTTT.

This clone appeared a few times. This chain joins TRBV18 and TRBJ1-1; 7 bases map to TRBD1. CDR1 is KGHSH and CDR2 is LQKENI in the germline V gene. Trimming removed 4 bases from V and 4 bases from J; junction bases left unmatched: 0. The length of the CDR3 is 12 residues. CDR3 nucleotides: TGTGCCAGCTCACGACAGGGCACTGAAGCTTTCTTT. Its translation: CASSRQGTEAFF.